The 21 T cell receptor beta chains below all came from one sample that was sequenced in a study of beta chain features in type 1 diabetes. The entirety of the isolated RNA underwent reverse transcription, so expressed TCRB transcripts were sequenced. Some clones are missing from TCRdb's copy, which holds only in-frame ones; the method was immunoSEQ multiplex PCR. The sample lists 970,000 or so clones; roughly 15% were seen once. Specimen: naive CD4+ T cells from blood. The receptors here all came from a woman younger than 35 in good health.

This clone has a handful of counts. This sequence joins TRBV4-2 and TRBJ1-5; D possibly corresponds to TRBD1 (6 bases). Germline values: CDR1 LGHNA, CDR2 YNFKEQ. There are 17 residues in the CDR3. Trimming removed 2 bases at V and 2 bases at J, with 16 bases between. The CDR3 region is CASSQRGASGGNQPQHF. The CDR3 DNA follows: TGTGCCAGCAGCCAAAGGGGGGCCTCCGGGGGCAATCAGCCCCAGCATTTT.

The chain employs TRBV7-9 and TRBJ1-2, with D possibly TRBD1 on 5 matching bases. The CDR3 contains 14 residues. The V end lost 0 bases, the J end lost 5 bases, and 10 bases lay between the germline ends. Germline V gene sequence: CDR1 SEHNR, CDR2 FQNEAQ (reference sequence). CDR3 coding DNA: TGTGCCAGCAGCTTAGCCGGGGCTGAGTATGGCTACACCTTC. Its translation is CASSLAGAEYGYTF.

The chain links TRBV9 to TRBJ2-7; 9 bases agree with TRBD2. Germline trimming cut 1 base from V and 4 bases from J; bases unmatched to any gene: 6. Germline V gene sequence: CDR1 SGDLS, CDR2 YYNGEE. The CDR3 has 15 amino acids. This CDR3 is CASSVRSSGVYEQYF. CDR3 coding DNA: TGTGCCAGCAGCGTAAGGTCTAGCGGGGTATACGAGCAGTACTTC.

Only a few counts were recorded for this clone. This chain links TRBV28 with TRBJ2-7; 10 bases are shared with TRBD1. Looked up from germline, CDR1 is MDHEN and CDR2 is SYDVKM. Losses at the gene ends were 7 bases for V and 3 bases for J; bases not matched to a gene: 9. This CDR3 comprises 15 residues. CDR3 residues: CASTLDRGFNYEQYF. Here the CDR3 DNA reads TGTGCCAGCACCCTGGACAGGGGGTTTAACTACGAGCAGTACTTC.

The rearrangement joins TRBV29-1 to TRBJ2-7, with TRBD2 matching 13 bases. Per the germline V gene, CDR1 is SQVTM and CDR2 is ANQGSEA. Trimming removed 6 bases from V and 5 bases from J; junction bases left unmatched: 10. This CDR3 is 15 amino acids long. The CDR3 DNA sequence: TGCAGCGTCCGAGGACTAGCGGGAGAGAGCGACGAGCAGTACTTC. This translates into CSVRGLAGESDEQYF.

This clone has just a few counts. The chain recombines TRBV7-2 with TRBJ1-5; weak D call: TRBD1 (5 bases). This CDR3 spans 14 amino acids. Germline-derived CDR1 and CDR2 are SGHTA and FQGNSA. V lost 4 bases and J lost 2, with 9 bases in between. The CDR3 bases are TGTGCCAGCAGCTACAGGACTGGCAATCAGCCCCAGCATTTT. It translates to CASSYRTGNQPQHF.

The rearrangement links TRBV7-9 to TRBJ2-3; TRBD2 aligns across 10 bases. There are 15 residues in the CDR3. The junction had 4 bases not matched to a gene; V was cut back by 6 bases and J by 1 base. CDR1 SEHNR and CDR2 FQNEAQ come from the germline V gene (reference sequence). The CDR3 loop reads CASSRTSGRTDTQYF. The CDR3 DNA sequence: TGTGCCAGCAGTCGGACTAGCGGCCGCACAGATACGCAGTATTTT.

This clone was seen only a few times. CDR3 nucleotides: TGTGCCAGCAGCTTTATAACTAGCGGGAGGGAGGAGCAGTTCTTC. This sequence encodes CASSFITSGREEQFF. The rearrangement links TRBV11-2 to TRBJ2-1, with 13 bases fitting TRBD2. This CDR3 comprises 15 residues. Per the germline V gene, CDR1 is SGHAT and CDR2 is FQNNGV. V gave up 3 bases and J gave up 10 bases; unmatched junction bases: 6.

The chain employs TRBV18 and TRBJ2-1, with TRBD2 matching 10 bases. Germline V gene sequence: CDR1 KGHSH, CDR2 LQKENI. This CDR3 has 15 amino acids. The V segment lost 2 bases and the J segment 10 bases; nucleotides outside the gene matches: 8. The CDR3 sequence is CASSPILAGEVEQFF. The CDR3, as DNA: TGTGCCAGCTCACCAATCCTAGCGGGAGAAGTAGAGCAGTTCTTC.

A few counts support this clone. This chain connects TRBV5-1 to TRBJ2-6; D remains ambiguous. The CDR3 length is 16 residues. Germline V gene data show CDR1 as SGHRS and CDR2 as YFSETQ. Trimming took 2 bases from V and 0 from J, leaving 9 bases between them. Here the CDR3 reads CASSFGNPSGANVLTF. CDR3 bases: TGCGCCAGCAGCTTTGGTAACCCCTCTGGGGCCAACGTCCTGACTTTC.

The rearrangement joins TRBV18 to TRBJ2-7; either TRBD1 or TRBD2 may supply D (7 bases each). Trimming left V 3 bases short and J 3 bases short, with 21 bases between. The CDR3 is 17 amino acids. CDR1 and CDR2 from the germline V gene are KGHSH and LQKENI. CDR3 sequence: CASSPSKGAGAFYEQYF. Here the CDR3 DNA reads TGTGCCAGCTCACCCTCGAAGGGGGCGGGAGCCTTCTACGAGCAGTACTTC.

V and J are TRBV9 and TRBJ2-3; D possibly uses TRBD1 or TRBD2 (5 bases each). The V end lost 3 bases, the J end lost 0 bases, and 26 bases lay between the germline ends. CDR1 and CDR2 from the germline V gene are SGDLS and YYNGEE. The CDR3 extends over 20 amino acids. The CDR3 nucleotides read TGTGCCAGCAGCGCGGGACGGATAACCAAGTACTGGGCTAGCACAGATACGCAGTATTTT. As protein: CASSAGRITKYWASTDTQYF.

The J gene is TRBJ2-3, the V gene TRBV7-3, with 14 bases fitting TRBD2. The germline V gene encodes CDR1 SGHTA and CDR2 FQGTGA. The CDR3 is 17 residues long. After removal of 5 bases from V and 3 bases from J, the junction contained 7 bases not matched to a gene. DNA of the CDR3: TGTGCCAGCAGCGCGACTAGCGGGAGGGCCGGGACAGATACGCAGTATTTT. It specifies CASSATSGRAGTDTQYF.

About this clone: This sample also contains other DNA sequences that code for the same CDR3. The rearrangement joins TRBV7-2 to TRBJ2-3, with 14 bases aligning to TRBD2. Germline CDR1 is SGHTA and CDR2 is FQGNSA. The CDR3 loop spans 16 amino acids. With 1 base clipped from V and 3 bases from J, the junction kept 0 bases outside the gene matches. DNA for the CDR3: TGTGCCAGCAGCTTAGGGACTAGCGGGAGGACAGATACGCAGTATTTT. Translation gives CASSLGTSGRTDTQYF.

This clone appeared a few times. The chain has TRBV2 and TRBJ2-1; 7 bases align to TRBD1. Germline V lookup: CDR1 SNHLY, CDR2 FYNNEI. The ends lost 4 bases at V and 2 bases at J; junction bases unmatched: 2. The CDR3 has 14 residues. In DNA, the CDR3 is TGTGCCAGCAGTGTTAGGGGGCCCTACAATGAGCAGTTCTTC. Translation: CASSVRGPYNEQFF.

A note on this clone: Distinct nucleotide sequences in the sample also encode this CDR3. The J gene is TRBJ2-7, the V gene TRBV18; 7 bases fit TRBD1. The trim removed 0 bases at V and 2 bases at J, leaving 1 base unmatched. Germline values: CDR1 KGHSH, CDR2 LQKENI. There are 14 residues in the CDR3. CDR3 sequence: CASSPPGQPYEQYF. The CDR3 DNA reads TGTGCCAGCTCACCACCGGGACAGCCCTACGAGCAGTACTTC.

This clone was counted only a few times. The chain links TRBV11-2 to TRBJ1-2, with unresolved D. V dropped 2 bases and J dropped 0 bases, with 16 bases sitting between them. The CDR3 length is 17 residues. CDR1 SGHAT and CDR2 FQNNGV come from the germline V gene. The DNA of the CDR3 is TGTGCCAGCAGCTTAAATGAACGGATCCGAGCTAACTATGGCTACACCTTC. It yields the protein CASSLNERIRANYGYTF.

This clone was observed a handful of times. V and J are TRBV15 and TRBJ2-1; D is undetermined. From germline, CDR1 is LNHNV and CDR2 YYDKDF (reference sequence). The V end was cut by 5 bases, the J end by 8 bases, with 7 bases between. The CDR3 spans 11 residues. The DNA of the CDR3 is TGTGCCACCAGCGGATACCATGAGCAGTTCTTC. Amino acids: CATSGYHEQFF.

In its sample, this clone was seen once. This CDR3 reads CASVLYAGGQATGELFF. Written as DNA, the CDR3 is TGCGCCAGCGTACTTTACGCGGGAGGGCAGGCCACCGGGGAGCTGTTTTTT. The gene calls are TRBV5-1 and TRBJ2-2; 9 bases agree with TRBD2. The V and J ends lost 7 bases and 4 bases, in that order; junction bases with no gene match: 14. From germline, CDR1 is SGHRS and CDR2 YFSETQ. This CDR3 is 17 amino acids long. Full variable domain (outside the CDR3, taken from reference TRBV5-1 and TRBJ2-2): KAGVTQTPRYLIKTRGQQVTLSCSPISGHRSVSWYQQTPGQGLQFLFEYFSETQRNKGNFPGRFSGRQFSNSRSEMNVSTLELGDSALYLCASVLYAGGQATGELFFGEGSRLTVL.

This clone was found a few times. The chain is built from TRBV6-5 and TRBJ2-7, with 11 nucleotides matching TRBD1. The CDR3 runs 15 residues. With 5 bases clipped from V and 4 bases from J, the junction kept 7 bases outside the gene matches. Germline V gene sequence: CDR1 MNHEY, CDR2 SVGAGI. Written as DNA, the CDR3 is TGTGCCAGCAGTAAGCCCGGGACAGGGGGTTACGAGCAGTACTTC. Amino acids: CASSKPGTGGYEQYF.

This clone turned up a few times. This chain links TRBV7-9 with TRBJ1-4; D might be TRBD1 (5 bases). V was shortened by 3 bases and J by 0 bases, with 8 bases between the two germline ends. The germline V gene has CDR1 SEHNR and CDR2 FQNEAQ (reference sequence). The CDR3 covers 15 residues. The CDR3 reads CASSLQGATNEKLFF. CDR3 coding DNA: TGTGCCAGCAGCTTGCAGGGCGCAACTAATGAAAAACTGTTTTTT.